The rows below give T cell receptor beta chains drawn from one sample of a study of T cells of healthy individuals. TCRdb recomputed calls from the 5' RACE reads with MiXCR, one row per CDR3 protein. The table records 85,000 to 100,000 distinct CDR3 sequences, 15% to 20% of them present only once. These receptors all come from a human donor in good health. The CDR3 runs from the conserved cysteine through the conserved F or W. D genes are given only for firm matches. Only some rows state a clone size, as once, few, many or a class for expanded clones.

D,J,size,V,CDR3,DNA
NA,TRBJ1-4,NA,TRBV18,CASSPRGGEKLFF,TGTGCCAGCTCACCCCGAGGTGGCGAAAAACTGTTTTTT
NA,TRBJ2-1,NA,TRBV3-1,CASSQEWGTAYNEQFF,TGTGCCAGCAGCCAAGAGTGGGGTACAGCCTACAATGAGCAGTTCTTC
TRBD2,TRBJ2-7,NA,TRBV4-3,CASSQLAGNSYEQYF,TGCGCCAGCAGCCAACTAGCGGGAAATTCCTACGAGCAGTACTTC
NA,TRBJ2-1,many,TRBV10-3,CAISSLQGGSYNEQFF,TGTGCCATCAGCTCCCTACAGGGGGGGTCCTACAATGAGCAGTTCTTC
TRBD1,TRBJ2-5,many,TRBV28,CASTGQGEAQYF,TGTGCCAGCACCGGACAGGGGGAGGCCCAGTACTTC
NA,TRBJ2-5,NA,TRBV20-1,CSARYPGFQETQYF,TGCAGTGCTAGATATCCGGGTTTTCAAGAGACCCAGTACTTC
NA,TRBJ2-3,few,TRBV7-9,CASSFAVGGTDTQYF,TGTGCCAGCAGCTTCGCGGTGGGGGGCACAGATACGCAGTATTTT
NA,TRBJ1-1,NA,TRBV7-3,CASSLTPGTEAFF,TGTGCCAGCAGCTTAACGCCCGGCACTGAAGCTTTCTTT
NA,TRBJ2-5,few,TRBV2,CASAIQETQYF,TGTGCCAGCGCGATTCAAGAGACCCAGTACTTC
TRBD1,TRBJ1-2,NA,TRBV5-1,CASSSRTGDSYTF,TGCGCCAGCAGCTCGAGGACAGGGGACAGCTACACCTTC
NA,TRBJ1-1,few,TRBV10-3,CAISESTGRTEAFF,TGTGCCATCAGTGAGTCAACAGGGAGGACTGAAGCTTTCTTT
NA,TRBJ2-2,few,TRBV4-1,CASSQAANTGELFF,TGCGCCAGCAGCCAGGCCGCGAACACCGGGGAGCTGTTTTTT
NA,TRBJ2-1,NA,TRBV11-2,CASSWRYSYNEQFF,TGTGCCAGCAGCTGGCGGTACTCCTACAATGAGCAGTTCTTC
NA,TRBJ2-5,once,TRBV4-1,CASSPERGETQYF,TGCGCCAGCAGCCCCGAACGGGGAGAGACCCAGTACTTC
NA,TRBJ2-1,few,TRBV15,CATSRTQVPYNEQFF,TGTGCCACCAGCAGAACACAGGTCCCTTACAATGAGCAGTTCTTC
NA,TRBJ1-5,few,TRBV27,CASSLSIGQGSNQPQHF,TGTGCCAGCAGTTTATCGATAGGTCAGGGGAGCAATCAGCCCCAGCATTTT
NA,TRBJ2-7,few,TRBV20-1,CSASREFGGRGEQYF,TGCAGTGCTAGCCGAGAGTTTGGGGGAAGGGGCGAGCAGTACTTC
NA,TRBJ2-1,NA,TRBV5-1,CASSLLSAASSYNEQFF,TGCGCCAGCAGTCTACTTAGCGCGGCGAGCTCCTACAATGAGCAGTTCTTC
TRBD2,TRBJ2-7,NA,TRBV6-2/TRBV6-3,CASIPSSGRASYEQYF,TGTGCCAGCATCCCCTCTAGCGGGAGAGCCTCCTACGAGCAGTACTTC
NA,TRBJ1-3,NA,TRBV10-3,CAISNGQSGNTIYF,TGTGCCATCAGTAACGGACAGTCGGGAAACACCATATATTTT
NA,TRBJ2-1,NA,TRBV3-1,CASSPETAYNEQFF,TGTGCCAGCAGCCCCGAGACAGCTTACAATGAGCAGTTCTTC
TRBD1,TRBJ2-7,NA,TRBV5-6,CASSFGGQGFYEQYF,TGTGCCAGCAGCTTTGGCGGACAGGGGTTCTACGAGCAGTACTTC
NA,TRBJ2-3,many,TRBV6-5,CASSSSGSTDTQYF,TGTGCCAGCAGTTCGTCAGGGTCCACAGATACGCAGTATTTT
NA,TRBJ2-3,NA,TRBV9,CASSAPGPSTDTQYF,TGTGCCAGCAGCGCCCCGGGGCCCAGCACAGATACGCAGTATTTT
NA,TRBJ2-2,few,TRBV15,CASGSTGELFF,TGTGCCAGTGGGAGCACCGGGGAGCTGTTTTTT
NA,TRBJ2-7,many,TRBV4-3,CASSQTPYQDEQYF,TGCGCCAGCAGCCAAACCCCGTACCAGGACGAGCAGTACTTC
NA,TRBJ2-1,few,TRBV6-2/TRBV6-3,CAVLDGYNEQFF,TGTGCCGTCCTCGACGGCTACAATGAGCAGTTCTTC
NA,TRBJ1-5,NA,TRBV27,CASSLSVGAANQPQHF,TGTGCCAGCAGTTTATCTGTAGGGGCGGCTAATCAGCCCCAGCATTTT
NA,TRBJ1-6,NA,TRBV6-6,CASSCSRGTNSPLHF,TGTGCCAGCAGTTGCTCGAGAGGGACCAATTCACCCCTCCACTTT
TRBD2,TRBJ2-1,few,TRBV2,CASRSNLAGGLNEQFF,TGTGCCAGCAGATCAAATCTAGCGGGGGGGCTCAATGAGCAGTTCTTC
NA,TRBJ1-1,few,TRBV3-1,CASSQTQGNTEAFF,TGTGCCAGCAGCCAGACACAGGGAAACACTGAAGCTTTCTTT